This TCR beta chain was captured by sequencing in a study of blood T cell repertoires in COVID-19. Study context: Samples of COVID-19 (acute and convalescent) were obtained from the United States, Italy and Spain. Sample material is recorded as cDNA or gDNA derived from T cells, B-cell-depleted T cells, or PBMCs.

Original analysis: Estimates of nucleated cell counts were drawn from the amplification of reference gene primers. This table comes from immunoSEQ multiplex PCR, and its TCRdb copy is limited to in-frame clones, with some not included. V and J calls plus clone size are reproduced from that table; the DNA served to infer D and trimming. Of 200,000 to 300,000 clones listed, over 70% were seen once; the top ten hold roughly 30%. Germline V gene data show CDR1 as MNHEY and CDR2 as SVGAGI. The V and J ends lost 5 bases and 4 bases respectively, with 11 bases between them. The CDR3 loop spans 14 amino acids.

The receptor comes from a man aged 35 to 55 with acute or convalescent COVID-19. The rearrangement uses TRBV6-5 and TRBJ2-2; a possible D gene is TRBD1 (6 bases). Sequencing input: peripheral blood. CDR3 in DNA: TGTGCCAGCAGTACAGGGAGAGGCACCGGGGAGCTGTTTTTT. It translates to CASSTGRGTGELFF.